This T cell receptor (beta chain) was sequenced in a study of OX40 agonist ivuxolimab in advanced cancers. Overall study context: As their treatment, patients were administered ivuxolimab, an agonistic anti-OX40 (CD134) antibody.

Any history of autoimmune disease or systemic immunosuppression disqualified patients. The CDR3 has 14 amino acids. Trimming cost V 5 bases and J 8 bases; bases outside gene matches: 7. Germline values: CDR1 SEHNR, CDR2 FQNEAQ (reference sequence). The method was immunoSEQ multiplex PCR; TCRdb's version includes in-frame clones alone and lacks a portion of them. Of more than 85,000 clones in the sample, over 75% were seen once. The genes are TRBV7-9 and TRBJ1-4; 8 bases map to TRBD1. Specimen: CD4+ or CD8+ T cells sorted from blood, collected in a trial of the OX40 agonist ivuxolimab. This receptor was taken from an adult with an advanced solid tumor such as melanoma, head and neck, liver or kidney cancer. The chain's CDR3 is CASSLGQGREKLFF. For the CDR3, the DNA is TGTGCCAGCAGCCTCGGACAGGGTAGAGAAAAACTGTTTTTT.